The TCR beta chain described here comes from a study of blood T cell repertoires in COVID-19. Study context: Collection of acute and convalescent COVID-19 samples took place in the United States, Italy and Spain.

Clones were read by immunoSEQ multiplex PCR, and TCRdb kept only the in-frame ones, dropping some. The sample consists of more than 110,000 clones, 84% of them appearing once. Input material: peripheral blood. The sequence came from a human donor in a cohort sampled during active COVID-19.

CDR3 in DNA: TGTGCCAGCAGTTCTCGACAGGGGGCGGTTGTCTATGGCTACACCTTC. This codes for CASSSRQGAVVYGYTF. The rearrangement joins TRBV27 to TRBJ1-2, with TRBD1 identical over 10 bases. Unmatched junction bases numbered 9, after V lost 4 bases and J lost 4 bases. Per the germline V gene, CDR1 is MNHEY and CDR2 is SMNVEV (reference sequence). The CDR3 loop spans 16 amino acids.